What follows is one TCR beta chain and its context. Its antigen remains unknown. It was with 60 Vbeta and 13 Jbeta primers that the PCR ran. Some clones are missing from TCRdb's copy, which holds only in-frame ones; the method was immunoSEQ multiplex PCR. The sample lists 150,000 to 200,000 clones, roughly three quarters occurring once. These data originate in a study of cytomegalovirus exposure and HLA in healthy donors. CDR3 length: 15 residues. The V end was cut by 4 bases, the J end by 6 bases, with 19 bases between. In germline, CDR1 is KGHSH, CDR2 LQKENI. Overall study results and limits: Confirmation in vitro established that a few CMV-associated chains were specific for CMV antigens.

The V and J genes are TRBV18 and TRBJ2-7, with TRBD1 as a possible D gene (6 bases). The receptor comes from a woman aged 50 to 60 in good health and CMV-seropositive. Sequenced sample: PBMCs. This CDR3 is CASSLLYSEGVEQYF. The CDR3, as DNA: TGTGCCAGCTCACTCCTTTACAGCGAGGGGGTCGAGCAGTACTTC.